This T cell receptor (beta chain) was recorded in a study of shared clonotypes between healthy human individuals (dated by TCRdb to the early 2020s). As for the study more broadly: The cohort comprised a couple of women and three men aged 18 to 49 years. For each donor, CD4 naive and CD4 memory were each run on three plates, CD8 naive on two plates, and CD8 memory on one plate. Blood TCR repertoires of a handful of healthy adults were deeply sequenced to estimate repertoire size and the extent of clonotype sharing between individuals. To increase sequencing depth and limit assay-specific biases, TCR repertoire library preparation and sequencing were carried out by different laboratories using diverse techniques. Between about 0.9 and 10 billion PBMCs per donor were obtained by leukapheresis.

Trimming accounts for 5 bases at V and 9 bases at J, while the number of junction bases matched to no gene is 10. The germline V gene encodes CDR1 SGHTA and CDR2 FQGNSA. From the cysteine through the phenylalanine, the CDR3 covers 14 amino acids. Only the CDR3 region is kept as DNA, spanning 42 bases read in frame from base 1. Study-wide conclusions, independent of this receptor: Rarefaction of sorted-subset datasets indicated incomplete sequencing despite the large sequencing depth. Compared with non-shared clonotypes, the clonotypes found in all four sorted-subset donors had higher generation probabilities. The small number of donors limited the genetic and exposure-history diversity represented. Only blood was sampled, and tissue TCR repertoires likely differ from those in blood. Pairwise subsampling indicated that sequencing depth was expected to affect the degree of clonotype sharing among donors. Naive subsets generally had larger estimated clonotype richness than memory subsets. Sharing across a few donors was observed for around 5% of naive CD4, 3.5% of naive CD8, 2% to 2.5% of memory CD4, and about 0.4% of memory CD8 clonotypes.

The donors were healthy, HIV-negative adults with no recently reported acute infections or vaccinations. All donors were Caucasian adults living in Nashville, Tennessee, USA. CD4+ T cells were enriched by magnetic negative selection, after which naive cells were positively selected on CD45RA and the negative fraction was taken as the memory subset. Blood was collected by leukapheresis, and PBMCs were isolated by Ficoll-Histopaque density gradient centrifugation and then cryopreserved in liquid nitrogen vapor phase. Analytical flow cytometry was used to check the purity and quantity of each magnetically sorted T cell population. From each sorted fraction, genomic DNA was isolated and quantified by UV absorbance on a Nanodrop 2000c. TCR CDR3 regions were amplified from genomic DNA by multiplex PCR using the deep immunoSEQ assay. Genomic DNA extracted from each cell subset was distributed evenly over all wells of several immunoSEQ 96-well plates, and each plate served as one replicate. For sorted subsets, about 220 ng of genomic DNA, equivalent to 25,000 to 35,000 T cell genomes, went into each replicate PCR. Purified libraries were measured with a Qubit 3.0 fluorometer, size-checked on a Bioanalyzer 2100, and measured again with the KAPA Library Quantification kit. Every immunoSEQ 96-well plate was sequenced on a dedicated single-read 150-cycle Illumina NextSeq 550 flow cell. Per the original workflow: Because the immunoSEQ output held only junctional sequences and lacked quality scores, the filtering could not match the filtering applied to full-length reads. To assign V/J genes and CDR3, sequences were annotated using PyIR, a Python wrapper for IgBLAST v1.9, with IMGT germline references. Reads with weak V/J assignments (E-value above 1e-6), missing CDR3, stop codons, out-of-frame junctions, or ambiguous translated residues were removed. A V3J clonotype was defined by an identical inferred V gene, J gene, and CDR3 amino acid sequence. The percentage overlap between two repertoires was calculated by dividing the number of shared unique clonotypes by the size of the smaller repertoire. Richness of each repertoire was evaluated using RTK rarefaction, the Chao1 estimator, and Recon v2.1 estimates of unobserved clonotypes. OLGA was used to compute generation probabilities for all TCRbeta clonotypes that the gDNA method yielded from a few donors. TCRdb carries this immuneACCESS record with in-frame sequences only. Its versions omit some clonotypes, under half of them owing to an unresolved V gene in the studies checked, with the rest unexplained. For V, J and clone size, that table is used; D and trimming come from the DNA. For this sample the table gives about 1 million clones, of which roughly 70% were detected only once. About 1.5% of the sample is taken by the ten largest.

As for this clone: Its antigen remains undetermined. No much larger clone is present one base from it, and per-base qualities are unavailable.

The material sequenced was memory CD4+ T cells sorted from blood. In light of the paper, this sample's cell subset or site label describes: CD45RA-negative fraction. The chain employs TRBV7-2 and TRBJ2-5, and 9 junction bases match TRBD2. This TCR was recovered from a man aged 18 to 30 in good health. CDR3 sequence: CASSPSGATMSQYF. The DNA reads TGTGCCAGCAGCCCTAGCGGGGCCACAATGTCCCAGTACTTC.